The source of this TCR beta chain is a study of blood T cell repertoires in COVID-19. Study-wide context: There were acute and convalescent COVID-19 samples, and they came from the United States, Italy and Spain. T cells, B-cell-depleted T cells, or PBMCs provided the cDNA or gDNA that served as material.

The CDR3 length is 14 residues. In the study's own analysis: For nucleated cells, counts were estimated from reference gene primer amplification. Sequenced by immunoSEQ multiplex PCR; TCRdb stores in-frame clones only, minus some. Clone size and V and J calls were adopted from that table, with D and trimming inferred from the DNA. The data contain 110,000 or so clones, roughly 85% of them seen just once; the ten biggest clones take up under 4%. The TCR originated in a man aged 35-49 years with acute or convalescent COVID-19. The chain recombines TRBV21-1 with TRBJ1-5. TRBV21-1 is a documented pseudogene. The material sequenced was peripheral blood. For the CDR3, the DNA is TGTGCCACCCTAAGGGAGGAGTCCGGTCAGCCCCAGCATTTT. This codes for CATLREESGQPQHF.